This TCR beta chain was recorded in a study of early T cells in non-severe SARS-CoV-2 infection. Study details: Alpha and beta chains were unpaired, from unsorted whole-blood bulk RNA.

About this clonotype itself: The antigen is undetermined.

Study-level results: Sequences matched to VDJdb favored anti-spike CD8 responses, while private and CD4 specificities were missed.

Attachment of unique molecular identifiers was made to individual cDNA molecules. TCRdb reprocessed the 5' RACE reads with MiXCR, giving one entry per CDR3 protein. The table shows some 70,000 distinct CDR3 sequences, with roughly 9% occurring only once. The receptor's source is an adult who was a healthcare worker with PCR-confirmed SARS-CoV-2 infection or an uninfected control (not recorded which). Sequenced input: whole blood.

The CDR3 loop reads CASSLDRRAGYTF. The CDR3 nucleotides are TGTGCCAGCAGCTTGGACAGACGGGCTGGCTACACCTTC. The rearrangement uses TRBV7-2 and TRBJ1-2; D perhaps matches TRBD1 (6 bases). The CDR3 is 13 amino acids. Germline CDR1 SGHTA, CDR2 FQGNSA. The V end was cut by 3 bases, the J end by 7 bases, with 12 bases between.